These 14 T cell receptor beta chains came from one sample sequenced in a study of shared clonotypes between healthy human individuals. The data were produced by immunoSEQ multiplex PCR, yet TCRdb's version contains in-frame clones alone and is incomplete. The data hold approximately 350,000 clones, with around 72% observed a single time. Sequencing input: memory CD4+ T cells sorted from blood. Indicated subset: CD45RA-negative fraction. The source is a man under 40 in good health.

The CDR3 DNA sequence: TGTGCCATCCACGAGACTAGCGGGAGCACCTACGAGCAGTACTTC. Translating gives CAIHETSGSTYEQYF. The J gene is TRBJ2-7, the V gene TRBV10-3; TRBD2 matches 12 bases. This CDR3 region has 15 residues. V lost 8 bases to trimming and J lost 2 bases; unmatched junction nucleotides: 7. Looked up from germline, CDR1 is ENHRY and CDR2 is SYGVKD.

This chain joins TRBV2 and TRBJ1-1; D not resolved. Trimming left V 7 bases short and J 3 bases short, with 12 bases between. Germline V gives CDR1 SNHLY, CDR2 FYNNEI. The CDR3 runs to 13 residues. The CDR3 here is CASKVFPDTEAFF. The DNA of the CDR3 is TGTGCCAGCAAGGTTTTTCCGGACACTGAAGCTTTCTTT.

Concerning this clone: Additional DNA sequences in this sample encode the identical CDR3. CDR3 sequence reads: CASSFGTSTDTQYF. The DNA for the CDR3 is TGCGCCAGCAGCTTTGGGACGAGCACAGATACGCAGTATTTT. The V gene is TRBV5-1, the J gene TRBJ2-3, with D perhaps matching TRBD1 or TRBD2 (5 bases each). Trimming took off 2 bases at V and 0 bases at J, with 7 bases between the two ends. This CDR3 spans 14 amino acids. Germline-derived CDR1 and CDR2 are SGHRS and YFSETQ.

DNA for the CDR3: TGTGCCAGCAGCCAAAGCCCTAGGAGCGAGTACAATGAGCAGTTCTTC. Amino acids: CASSQSPRSEYNEQFF. The chain combines TRBV4-2 with TRBJ2-1, with D unclear. This CDR3 has 16 residues. Per germline, CDR1 LGHNA and CDR2 YNFKEQ. V was clipped by 2 bases and J by 4 bases, with 15 bases between them.

The chain recombines TRBV19 with TRBJ2-5, with D possibly TRBD1 on 6 matching bases. CDR1 is LNHDA and CDR2 is SQIVND in the germline V gene (reference sequence). The CDR3 contains 14 residues. V shed 3 bases and J shed 4 bases, with 12 bases lying between them. The CDR3 sequence: CASSIQGTGETQYF. CDR3 sequence (DNA): TGTGCCAGTAGTATTCAGGGGACGGGAGAGACCCAGTACTTC. The full variable domain, its missing parts supplied by reference TRBV19 and TRBJ2-5, is DGGITQSPKYLFRKEGQNVTLSCEQNLNHDAMYWYRQDPGQGLRLIYYSQIVNDFQKGDIAEGYSVSREKKESFPLTVTSAQKNPTAFYLCASSIQGTGETQYFGPGTRLLVL.

The chain couples TRBV7-2 to TRBJ2-7; a weak D match, TRBD2 (5 bases). CDR3 length: 15 amino acids. CDR1 and CDR2 from the germline V gene are SGHTA and FQGNSA. Trimming took off 1 base at V and 0 bases at J, with 10 bases between the two ends. The CDR3, as DNA: TGTGCCAGCAGCTTAGTATCGGGGAGCTCCTACGAGCAGTACTTC. Amino acid sequence: CASSLVSGSSYEQYF.

The chain has TRBV7-2 and TRBJ2-7; possible D gene TRBD2, 6 bases. V lost 3 bases and J 0 bases, leaving 9 bases between the germline ends. There are 14 residues in the CDR3. Germline CDR1 SGHTA, CDR2 FQGNSA. CDR3 in amino acids: CASSLTRDSYEQYF. The CDR3 coding sequence is TGTGCCAGCAGCTTGACTAGGGACTCCTACGAGCAGTACTTC.

The chain carries TRBV9 and TRBJ1-3; tentatively, D is TRBD1 (6 bases). The CDR3 runs to 17 residues. With 0 bases removed from V and 0 bases from J, the gap between germline ends came to 13 bases. The germline gives CDR1 SGDLS, CDR2 YYNGEE. The CDR3 nucleotides read TGTGCCAGCAGCGTAGACCCCACAGGGCACTCTGGAAACACCATATATTTT. Translating it yields CASSVDPTGHSGNTIYF.

This clone was counted a few times. The V and J genes are TRBV6-1 and TRBJ2-3; a weak D match, TRBD1 (6 bases). The ends were cut back, 4 bases at V and 2 bases at J, with 22 bases in the middle. The length of the CDR3 is 18 residues. CDR1 and CDR2 from the germline V gene are MNHNS and SASEGT. The CDR3 region is CASSARGRDNLFTDTQYF. The CDR3 bases are TGTGCCAGCAGTGCTCGTGGAAGGGACAATCTTTTCACAGATACGCAGTATTTT.

The chain couples TRBV7-6 to TRBJ2-7; TRBD1 aligns across 10 bases. CDR1 and CDR2 from the germline V gene are SGHVS and FNYEAQ. The trim removed 4 bases at V and 5 bases at J, leaving 11 bases unmatched. The CDR3 contains 16 residues. CDR3 region: CASSSRPGQGLNEQYF. DNA of the CDR3: TGTGCCAGCAGCTCTCGTCCGGGACAGGGGTTGAACGAGCAGTACTTC.

This chain connects TRBV5-1 to TRBJ2-6, with 12 positions matching TRBD1. The CDR3 covers 19 residues. J lost 2 bases, V lost 6 bases, and 12 bases had no gene match. Germline V lookup: CDR1 SGHRS, CDR2 YFSETQ. This chain's CDR3 is CASKLGTGGQGAGANVLTF. In DNA, the CDR3 is TGCGCCAGCAAACTAGGGACAGGGGGCCAGGGGGCTGGGGCCAACGTCCTGACTTTC.

The chain recombines TRBV7-9 with TRBJ2-7; 10 bases match TRBD2. Germline V gives CDR1 SEHNR, CDR2 FQNEAQ (reference sequence). The CDR3 extends over 15 amino acids. The V gene end was trimmed by 6 bases and the J gene end by 1 base; junction bases not matched to a gene: 6. The chain's CDR3 is CASRLTSGASYEQYF. The CDR3 nucleotides are TGTGCCAGCAGGCTCACTAGCGGGGCTTCCTACGAGCAGTACTTC.

This clone was detected once. The chain joins TRBV2 to TRBJ2-1, with 8 bases aligning to TRBD1. Unmatched junction bases numbered 7, after V lost 3 bases and J lost 6 bases. CDR1 is SNHLY and CDR2 is FYNNEI in the germline V gene. The CDR3 spans 15 residues. CDR3 sequence (DNA): TGTGCCAGCAGTGATTCGACAGGGGTTTTCAATGAGCAGTTCTTC. Its translation is CASSDSTGVFNEQFF. The whole variable domain, filled in from reference TRBV2 and TRBJ2-1, reads EPEVTQTPSHQVTQMGQEVILRCVPISNHLYFYWYRQILGQKVEFLVSFYNNEISEKSEIFDDQFSVERPDGSNFTLKIRSTKLEDSAMYFCASSDSTGVFNEQFFGPGTRLTVL.

As regards this clone: A much bigger clone sits one base away, suggesting this may be a read error. The rearrangement joins TRBV6-4 to TRBJ2-5; D remains ambiguous. The germline V gene encodes CDR1 MRHNA and CDR2 SNTAGT. Trimming pared 4 bases from V and 5 bases from J, leaving 5 bases between. The CDR3 sequence is 11 residues long. The CDR3 DNA sequence: TGTGCCAGCAGTGTGGGGGAGACCCAGTACTTC. Protein product: CASSVGETQYF.